This T cell receptor (beta chain) originates from a study of T cells after yellow fever vaccination. Broader study findings: Clones that expanded after primary vaccination mostly reappeared after the booster (96% CD4, 88% CD8).

This clonotype was counted ten times or more. Its antigen is as yet unknown. In TCRdb, the 5' RACE reads were re-called with MiXCR into one record per CDR3 protein. This table holds fewer than 400,000 distinct CDR3 sequences, approximately 5.7% found once. Trimming removed 5 bases at V and 5 bases at J, with 13 bases between. The CDR3 totals 13 residues. Germline V CDR1 and CDR2: MNHEY, SVGEGT. The TCR comes from a man aged 25 to 45 who received the YFV17D yellow fever vaccine. The rearrangement joins TRBV6-2 or TRBV6-3 to TRBJ2-7, with D possibly TRBD1 on 6 matching bases. Sequenced material: PBMCs, taken 5 days after the yellow fever booster vaccination. The CDR3 loop reads CASSPQGFDEQYF. CDR3 nucleotides: TGTGCCAGCAGTCCCCAGGGGTTCGACGAGCAGTACTTC.